This TCR beta chain appears in the sequencing data of a study of graft-versus-host responses after intestinal transplantation. Using immunoSEQ multiplex PCR, the repertoire was profiled, and TCRdb retains in-frame clones only, with some absent. The sample has about 39,000 clones; 89% are singletons. This CDR3 is 14 amino acids long. Germline values: CDR1 SGHNT, CDR2 YYREEE (reference sequence). Between the trimmed V and J ends, which lost 2 bases and 3 bases, there was a span of 11 bases. The sequencing used PBMCs, collected about nine months after transplant. This chain joins TRBV5-4 and TRBJ1-1; the D gene is possibly TRBD1 (6 bases). The clonotype was recovered from a human patient who received an intestinal transplant, so some T cells may come from the graft donor. The CDR3 sequence is CASSFLGGDTEAFF. The CDR3, as DNA: TGTGCCAGCAGCTTCCTAGGGGGGGACACTGAAGCTTTCTTT.